The 21 T cell receptor beta chains given below trace back to one sample, sequenced in a study of blood T cell repertoires in COVID-19. Repertoires were generated with immunoSEQ multiplex PCR, while TCRdb's copy carries only in-frame clones and drops some. The table shows over 80,000 clones, with around 83% occurring only once. Sequencing was performed on peripheral blood. The receptors derive from a woman aged 55-69 years with acute or convalescent COVID-19.

Of note for this clone: The germline gene is not matched at one end of the junction; a read error may be the cause. The rearrangement links TRBV7-7 to TRBJ2-3, with 8 bases identical to TRBD2. Germline values: CDR1 SSHAT, CDR2 FNYEAQ (reference sequence). The CDR3 spans 16 residues. The DNA for the CDR3 is TGTGCTAGCAGCTCCGCTAGCGGGTCATTCGCAGATACGCAGTATTTT. This encodes CASSSASGSFADTQYF.

J is TRBJ2-7 and V is TRBV5-6; TRBD1 matches at 8 bases. Trimming cost V 2 bases and J 1 base; bases outside gene matches: 5. The CDR3 has 15 residues. The germline CDR1 and CDR2 sequences are SGHDT and YYEEEE. CDR3 residues: CASSFGDRTSYEQYF. The CDR3 DNA reads as TGTGCCAGCAGCTTCGGGGACAGGACGTCCTACGAGCAGTACTTC.

The rearrangement links TRBV7-2 to TRBJ2-5; tentatively, D is TRBD1 (5 bases). The germline V and J ends were trimmed by 5 bases and 5 bases, with 21 bases remaining between them. CDR1 is SGHTA and CDR2 is FQGNSA in the germline V gene. The length of the CDR3 is 16 residues. The CDR3 reads CASSADRRGSRETQYF. DNA of the CDR3: TGTGCCAGCAGCGCAGACCGTAGGGGCTCGAGGGAGACCCAGTACTTC.

CDR3 loop: CASSIQGGETQYF. As DNA, the CDR3 is TGTGCCAGCAGTATACAGGGAGGGGAGACCCAGTACTTC. The chain carries TRBV6-5 and TRBJ2-5, with D maybe TRBD2 (7 bases). The V gene's germline CDR1 is MNHEY and CDR2 SVGAGI. This CDR3 comprises 13 residues. With 5 bases removed from V and 5 bases from J, the gap between germline ends came to 12 bases.

This clone appeared once. This chain links TRBV10-3 with TRBJ2-7; D may be TRBD1 (5 bases). This CDR3 spans 16 amino acids. Germline CDR1 reads ENHRY; CDR2 reads SYGVKD. Deletions cut 0 bases from V and 1 base from J, with 13 bases between. The CDR3 DNA reads as TGTGCCATCAGTGAGTCGCAGGACAAACTTTCCTACGAGCAGTACTTC. This sequence encodes CAISESQDKLSYEQYF.

V gene TRBV7-2 combines with J gene TRBJ2-3, with TRBD2 matching over 9 bases. The CDR3 loop spans 13 amino acids. Germline loops: CDR1 SGHTA, CDR2 FQGNSA. CDR3 loop: CASASGVVDTQYF. CDR3 DNA: TGTGCTTCGGCTAGCGGGGTCGTGGATACGCAGTATTTT.

This chain joins TRBV12-3 or TRBV12-4 and TRBJ2-7; possibly TRBD2 for D (5 bases). Trimming shortened V by 6 bases and J by 1 base, and 10 bases separated the two germline ends. This CDR3 region has 13 residues. CDR3 loop: CASSLGMSYEQYF. CDR3 nucleotides: TGTGCCAGCAGCCTCGGGATGTCCTACGAGCAGTACTTC.

V gene TRBV11-3 combines with J gene TRBJ2-1, with TRBD1 matching over 9 bases. The CDR3 consists of 16 residues. J gave up 9 bases and V 1 base, and 10 bases lay outside the gene matches. CDR1 and CDR2 (germline): SGHNT, YENEEA. The CDR3 DNA is TGTGCCAGCAGCTTAGCATCCGGGACAGGGAGTGGTGAGCAGTTCTTC. Its translation is CASSLASGTGSGEQFF.

The count of this clone is one. The rearrangement joins TRBV6-6 to TRBJ1-5; the D gene is possibly TRBD1 (6 bases). The germline V gene has CDR1 MNHNY and CDR2 SVGAGI (reference sequence). This CDR3 comprises 16 residues. Trimming removed 8 bases from V and 7 bases from J, with 24 bases in between. The CDR3 DNA sequence: TGTGCCAGCGCAATCACCGGCGGGGGGGCGGGACAGCCCCAGCATTTT. Its protein is CASAITGGGAGQPQHF.

This chain joins TRBV27 and TRBJ1-3, with D hard to call. V was clipped by 4 bases and J by 7 bases, with 17 bases between them. The germline V gene has CDR1 MNHEY and CDR2 SMNVEV (reference sequence). This CDR3 comprises 15 residues. The CDR3 is CASSSLGPAGNTIYF. CDR3 nucleotide sequence: TGTGCCAGCAGTTCCCTAGGGCCGGCGGGGAACACCATATATTTT.

The rearrangement uses TRBV29-1 and TRBJ1-2; no clear D gene. Per the germline V gene, CDR1 is SQVTM and CDR2 is ANQGSEA. The V gene lost 0 bases and the J gene lost 6 bases, with 8 bases spanning the gap. This CDR3 spans 12 amino acids. DNA of the CDR3: TGCAGCGTTGAAGAAACAGCGGATGGCTACACCTTC. Amino acids: CSVEETADGYTF.

A few counts support this clone. V usage is TRBV5-4 and J usage is TRBJ1-1, with D hard to call. The CDR3 has 15 residues. V lost 1 base to trimming and J lost 5 bases, with 15 bases between them. Germline values: CDR1 SGHNT, CDR2 YYREEE (reference sequence). The CDR3 nucleotides read TGTGCCAGCAGCTTGTATGGGTGGGCTGAAACTGAAGCTTTCTTT. It is translated as CASSLYGWAETEAFF.

CDR3 residues: CAWSVSSSGLTYGYTF. The DNA of the CDR3 is TGTGCCTGGAGTGTTTCATCCAGCGGCCTCACCTATGGCTACACCTTC. The V gene is TRBV30, the J gene TRBJ1-2; unclear D gene. This CDR3 spans 16 amino acids. Germline values: CDR1 GTSNPN, CDR2 SVGIG (reference sequence). V shed 0 bases and J shed 4 bases, with 18 bases lying between them.

The chain is built from TRBV5-8 and TRBJ1-3; TRBD1 is a possible D gene (5 bases). Trimming took 2 bases from V and 3 from J, leaving 12 bases between them. This CDR3 is 15 amino acids long. CDR1 is SGHTS and CDR2 is YDEGEE in the germline V gene. As DNA, the CDR3 is TGTGCCAGCAGCTTAGGAGGGGTCAATGGAAACACCATATATTTT. Translation gives CASSLGGVNGNTIYF.

This chain uses TRBV9 with TRBJ1-4; possible D gene TRBD1, 5 bases. Per the germline V gene, CDR1 is SGDLS and CDR2 is YYNGEE. Trimming took 3 bases from V and 6 from J, leaving 9 bases between them. CDR3 size: 13 residues. The CDR3 is CASSGGEYEKLFF. CDR3 nucleotides: TGTGCCAGCAGCGGGGGGGAGTATGAAAAACTGTTTTTT.

This clone was seen more than once but under ten times. This sequence joins TRBV15 and TRBJ1-1, with a tentative D call TRBD1 (5 bases). V was trimmed by 5 bases and J by 1 base, leaving 11 bases between them. Germline loops: CDR1 LNHNV, CDR2 YYDKDF (reference sequence). The CDR3 is 14 amino acids. CDR3 in DNA: TGTGCCACCAGCTACCGCGGGGCGAACACTGAAGCTTTCTTT. This translates into CATSYRGANTEAFF.

Comment on this clone: Distinct nucleotide sequences in the sample also encode this CDR3. The chain recombines TRBV7-3 with TRBJ2-5; D possibly corresponds to TRBD1 (5 bases). The V and J ends lost 5 bases and 2 bases respectively, with 12 bases between them. Per the germline V gene, CDR1 is SGHTA and CDR2 is FQGTGA. There are 14 residues in the CDR3. The CDR3 sequence: CASSPTGLQETQYF. CDR3 bases: TGTGCCAGCAGCCCAACAGGATTACAAGAGACCCAGTACTTC.

The chain is built from TRBV7-2 and TRBJ1-4, with a possible D match to TRBD1 (6 bases). The V end lost 5 bases, the J end lost 8 bases, and 12 bases lay between the germline ends. The CDR3 is made up of 13 amino acids. In germline, CDR1 is SGHTA, CDR2 FQGNSA. The CDR3 here is CASSAGRGEKLFF. The CDR3 DNA reads as TGTGCCAGCAGCGCCGGGAGGGGGGAAAAACTGTTTTTT. The whole variable domain, remainder taken from reference TRBV7-2 and TRBJ1-4, is GAGVSQSPSNKVTEKGKDVELRCDPISGHTALYWYRQSLGQGLEFLIYFQGNSAPDKSGLPSDRFSAERTGGSVSTLTIQRTQQEDSAVYLCASSAGRGEKLFFGSGTQLSVL.

The chain is built from TRBV27 and TRBJ2-7, with D perhaps TRBD2 (5 bases). The V end was cut by 0 bases, the J end by 3 bases, with 9 bases between. The CDR3 covers 14 residues. Germline V CDR1 and CDR2: MNHEY, SMNVEV (reference sequence). The CDR3 sequence: CASSLSREGYEQYF. The CDR3 nucleotides are TGTGCCAGCAGTTTATCCCGTGAGGGCTACGAGCAGTACTTC.

The chain employs TRBV9 and TRBJ1-2, with a weak D call TRBD1 (6 bases). CDR3 length equals 16 residues. CDR1 is SGDLS and CDR2 is YYNGEE in the germline V gene. V was trimmed by 4 bases and J by 6 bases, leaving 22 bases between them. The CDR3 bases are TGTGCCAGCAGCCCCCCGGGGGGCGTCCCCCGTGATGGCTACACCTTC. Encoded protein: CASSPPGGVPRDGYTF.

The chain combines TRBV18 with TRBJ1-2; D is undetermined. Germline CDR1 is KGHSH and CDR2 is LQKENI. The CDR3 loop spans 16 amino acids. Trimming cost V 3 bases and J 6 bases, with 20 bases left between them. The CDR3 DNA reads TGTGCCAGCTCACCCGGCTCCCGGCAGGTAGGAAATGGCTACACCTTC. Translating it yields CASSPGSRQVGNGYTF.